This T cell receptor beta chain was profiled in a study of cytomegalovirus exposure and HLA in healthy donors. General study points: Many donors carried some public TCRs, although rarity characterized most TCR sequences. The study put 160 or so TCR beta chains on its list as cytomegalovirus-associated. First-cohort TCR clusters were later found to tend to co-occur in the 120 or so validation repertoires.

Profiled with immunoSEQ multiplex PCR; TCRdb holds only in-frame clones, not every one. The repertoire has 150,000 to 200,000 clones, about 80% of them found once; the top ten carry 2.5% to 3%. In this sample, this clone turned up once. Its specificity is unknown. Germline CDR1 reads SQVTM; CDR2 reads ANQGSEA. The CDR3 length is 16 residues. V shed 1 base and J 3 bases; nucleotides not matched to a gene: 7. The specimen sequenced was PBMCs. This clonotype originated in a woman between 18 and 30 years old in good health and CMV-seropositive. The chain links TRBV29-1 to TRBJ2-1, with 9 bases that match TRBD2. The CDR3 DNA reads TGCAGCGTTGAAGGATATAGCGGGGGTATCTACAATGAGCAGTTCTTC. It yields the protein CSVEGYSGGIYNEQFF.